Sequencing of this T cell receptor beta chain was carried out in a study of T cell responses to AZD1222 COVID-19 vaccine. Study at large: It was second doses at about 4 or about 12 weeks that were pooled.

Generated by immunoSEQ multiplex PCR, the TCRdb table keeps only in-frame clones and is missing some. The sample lists fewer than 120,000 clones; about 90% were seen once. Comments on this clone: Its antigen remains unknown.

The CDR3 is made up of 14 amino acids. Per germline, CDR1 SGHTA and CDR2 FQGNSA. V dropped 3 bases and J dropped 1 base, with 10 bases sitting between them. Points from the study as a whole: Repertoires were sampled only after the peak T cell response. Spike regions recognized by vaccine-associated CD4 TCRs spanned the protein, led by 160-218 and 743-854. Compared with day 0, the breadth and depth of the Spike-specific TCR repertoire rose significantly after two doses of AZD1222.

The specimen was peripheral blood, collected on day 0 of AZD1222 vaccination. The rearrangement links TRBV7-2 to TRBJ2-7, with D maybe TRBD2 (5 bases). This TCR was sampled from an adult in good health. The CDR3 reads CASSFFEGSYEQYF. The DNA of the CDR3 is TGTGCCAGCAGCTTTTTCGAGGGTTCCTACGAGCAGTACTTC.